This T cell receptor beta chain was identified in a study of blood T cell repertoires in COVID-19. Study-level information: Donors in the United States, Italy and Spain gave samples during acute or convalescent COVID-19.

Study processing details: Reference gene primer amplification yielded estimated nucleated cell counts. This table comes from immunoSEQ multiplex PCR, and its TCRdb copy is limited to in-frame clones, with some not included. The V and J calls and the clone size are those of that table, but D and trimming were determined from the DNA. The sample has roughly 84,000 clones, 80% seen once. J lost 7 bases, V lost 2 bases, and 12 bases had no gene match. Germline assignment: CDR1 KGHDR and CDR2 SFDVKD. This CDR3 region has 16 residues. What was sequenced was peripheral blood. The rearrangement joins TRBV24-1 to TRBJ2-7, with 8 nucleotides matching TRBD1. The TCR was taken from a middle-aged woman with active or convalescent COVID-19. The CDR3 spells CATSDSAVGQAREQYF. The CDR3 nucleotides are TGTGCCACCAGTGATTCGGCGGTGGGACAGGCGCGGGAGCAGTACTTC.